This T cell receptor (beta chain) was identified in a study of regulatory T cells in long-lasting Graves disease. Findings and caveats of the study: Persistent disease favored TRBV28, TRBJ1-2 and TRBJ2-5.

The trim removed 1 base at V and 14 bases at J, leaving 14 bases unmatched. The CDR3 is 16 residues long. CDR1 is KGHSH and CDR2 is LQKENI in the germline V gene. Documented time point: newly diagnosed GD, antithyroid drugs for less than 3 months. PBMC RNA served as the TCR library source. American Thyroid Association guidelines defined how Graves' disease was diagnosed. With iRepertoire HTBI primers and Arm-PCR of CDR3 regions, TCR beta libraries were built. TCRdb itself ran the multiplex PCR reads through MiXCR, one entry per CDR3 protein. The profile shows 400,000 to 450,000 distinct CDR3 sequences, 15% of them singletons. This clonotype was seen repeatedly, ten times or more. Its matching antigen is unknown. This sample was shared with a second study, whose subject was T cells in Graves' hyperthyroidism and ophthalmopathy. That work states: HTBI primers were the set used in a first-round RT-PCR of the TCR CDR3. Ophthalmopathy was predicted by the model a median of about 6.5 months ahead of onset.

This clonotype was obtained from a woman in her 30s with Graves disease. The specimen was peripheral blood mononuclear cells (PBMCs), collected at new diagnosis, from a patient treated with antithyroid drugs. This sequence joins TRBV18 and TRBJ1-5, with 10 bases identical to TRBD1. The CDR3 loop is CASSPQPGQGSMSKHF. The CDR3 DNA reads as TGTGCCAGCTCACCACAACCGGGACAGGGGTCCATGTCGAAGCATTTT. The variable domain in full, with the rest retrieved from reference TRBV18 and TRBJ1-5, is NAGVMQNPRHLVRRRGQEARLRCSPMKGHSHVYWYRQLPEEGLKFMVYLQKENIIDESGMPKERFSAEFPKEGPSILRIQQVVRGDSAAYFCASSPQPGQGSMSKHFGDGTRLSIL.